This entry lists 2 T cell receptor beta chains sequenced from one sample in a study of shared clonotypes between healthy human individuals. Sequencing was performed with immunoSEQ multiplex PCR; in TCRdb, only in-frame clones are kept and a portion is missing. The sample includes some 2,500,000 clones, 93% seen only once; the top ten take more than 0.35%. The source material was naive CD4+ T cells from PBMCs. The subset here: CD45RA+ positively selected. These receptors all come from a young man in good health. Some clones in this sample may be carry-over from other donors' samples.

This clone turned up a few times. The genes are TRBV7-9 and TRBJ1-4; tentative D call: TRBD1 (5 bases). Trimming removed 6 bases at V and 7 bases at J, with 18 bases between. The CDR3 runs 15 residues. From germline, CDR1 is SEHNR and CDR2 FQNEAQ (reference sequence). CDR3 bases: TGTGCCAGCAGTGACCCCGGGGGACCCGGTGAAAAACTGTTTTTT. The encoded protein is CASSDPGGPGEKLFF.

V is TRBV28 and J is TRBJ2-7; D is perhaps TRBD1 (6 bases). Between the trimmed V and J ends, which lost 4 bases and 1 base, there was a span of 14 bases. From germline, CDR1 is MDHEN and CDR2 SYDVKM. The CDR3 totals 15 residues. In DNA form, the CDR3 reads TGTGCCAGCAGTTCTCCGGGACAATTGTCCTACGAGCAGTACTTC. This sequence encodes CASSSPGQLSYEQYF.